The subject of this entry is one T cell receptor (beta chain). The antigen remains unidentified. TCRdb ran MiXCR on the reads and lists one entry per CDR3 protein. Here the sample spans a few hundred thousand distinct CDR3 sequences, approximately 40% being singletons. This sample is drawn from a study of T cell repertoires in cytomegalovirus infection. Turning to the study itself: TCR beta signatures that were public indicated CMV infection and matching HLA type.

General study points: Dominating the ex vivo response were TCR beta clonotypes that were CMV-specific and HLA-C-restricted. Pooled public TCR beta family frequency picked out CMV carriers with the relevant HLA.

V shed 3 bases and J 2 bases; nucleotides not matched to a gene: 7. The CDR3 sequence is 15 residues long. Germline assignment: CDR1 SGHVS and CDR2 FQNEAQ. The input for sequencing was cultured PBMCs, taken from culture after CMV antigen stimulation. This receptor was identified in a human donor in good health (CMV status not recorded). Some clones in this sample may be carry-over from other donors' samples. The chain recombines TRBV7-8 with TRBJ2-7; 7 bases are shared with TRBD1. The CDR3 sequence: CASSLRQGSPYEQYF. The CDR3 region has the DNA TGTGCCAGCAGCTTGAGACAGGGATCCCCCTACGAGCAGTACTTC.